This T cell receptor beta chain originates from a study of blood T cell repertoires in COVID-19. Study overall: Acute and convalescent COVID-19 specimens originated in the United States, Italy and Spain. T cells, B-cell-depleted T cells, or PBMCs supplied cDNA or gDNA.

Data came from immunoSEQ multiplex PCR; TCRdb stores just in-frame clones and leaves some out. Of over 250,000 clones listed, 85% are singletons. This TCR derives from a man aged 45-65 years with active or convalescent COVID-19. The sample comprised peripheral blood.

CDR3 DNA sequence: TGCAGCGTTGAAGATGGGGGCGGAGATACGCAGTATTTT. This translates into CSVEDGGGDTQYF. The V gene is TRBV29-1, the J gene TRBJ2-3; a possible D gene is TRBD1 (6 bases). V lost 0 bases and J lost 5, with 9 bases in between. CDR3 length: 13 amino acids. Germline CDR1 is SQVTM and CDR2 is ANQGSEA.